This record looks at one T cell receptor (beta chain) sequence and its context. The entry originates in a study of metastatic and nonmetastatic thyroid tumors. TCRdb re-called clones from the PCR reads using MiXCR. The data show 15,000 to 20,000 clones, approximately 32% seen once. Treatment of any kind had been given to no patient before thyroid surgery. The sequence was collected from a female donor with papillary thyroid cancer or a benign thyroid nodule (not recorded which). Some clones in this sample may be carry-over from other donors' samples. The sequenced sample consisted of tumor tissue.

DNA for the CDR3: TGTGCCAGCAGCTTGGTCGGGAGGCTCGACGAGCAGTACTTC. Its protein is CASSLVGRLDEQYF. This chain connects TRBV11-3 to TRBJ2-7, with 7 bases aligning to TRBD2. The V gene's germline CDR1 is SGHNT and CDR2 YENEEA. V dropped 3 bases and J dropped 5; count of bases not matched to a gene: 7. The CDR3 consists of 14 residues. Based on the CDR3 plus reference TRBV11-3 and TRBJ2-7, the full variable domain is EAGVVQSPRYKIIEKKQPVAFWCNPISGHNTLYWYLQNLGQGPELLIRYENEEAVDDSQLPKDRFSAERLKGVDSTLKIQPAELGDSAVYLCASSLVGRLDEQYFGPGTRLTVT.